What follows are 13 T cell receptor beta chains derived from one specimen sequenced in a study of blood T cell repertoires in COVID-19. Method: immunoSEQ multiplex PCR; TCRdb's copy keeps in-frame clones and lacks some. The table lists over 110,000 clones, about 87% of them singletons. Sequencing was done on a sample of peripheral blood. The receptor set was obtained from a human donor in a cohort sampled during active COVID-19.

J is TRBJ2-7 and V is TRBV9; 7 nucleotides agree with TRBD1. This CDR3 contains 14 residues. J was trimmed by 3 bases and V by 4 bases; bases with no gene match: 7. Per germline, CDR1 SGDLS and CDR2 YYNGEE. CDR3 nucleotide sequence: TGTGCCAGCAGCCTCGGGACAGATATCTACGAGCAGTACTTC. This gives the protein CASSLGTDIYEQYF.

The genes are TRBV7-2 and TRBJ1-5; D is perhaps TRBD1 (5 bases). CDR3 length equals 14 residues. Looked up from germline, CDR1 is SGHTA and CDR2 is FQGNSA. Trimming removed 2 bases at V and 3 bases at J, with 8 bases between. The CDR3 DNA reads as TGTGCCAGCAGCTTAACAGGCTCCAATCAGCCCCAGCATTTT. Translating it yields CASSLTGSNQPQHF.

The V gene is TRBV27, the J gene TRBJ1-4; 9 positions agree with TRBD1. CDR3 size: 16 residues. The V gene end was trimmed by 5 bases and the J gene end by 5 bases; junction bases not matched to a gene: 9. Germline-derived CDR1 and CDR2 are MNHEY and SMNVEV (reference sequence). The CDR3 coding sequence is TGTGCCAGCAGTACACGGCTGACAGGGGGGAATGAAAAACTGTTTTTT. It encodes CASSTRLTGGNEKLFF.

Only one count was recorded for this clone. The V and J genes are TRBV11-2 and TRBJ1-4; 11 nucleotides match TRBD1. Germline CDR1 reads SGHAT; CDR2 reads FQNNGV. This CDR3 has 15 amino acids. J lost 7 bases, V lost 5 bases, and 6 bases had no gene match. DNA of the CDR3: TGTGCCAGCAGCGGACAGGGGGCTCGAGGTGAAAAACTGTTTTTT. Translation gives CASSGQGARGEKLFF.

The chain couples TRBV12-3 or TRBV12-4 to TRBJ1-5; no firm D call. The germline V and J ends were trimmed by 6 bases and 11 bases, with 17 bases remaining between them. The CDR3 spans 13 residues. The CDR3 spells CASSPDGAEAQHF. The CDR3 coding sequence is TGTGCCAGCAGCCCTGACGGAGCGGAGGCCCAGCATTTT.

The V call is TRBV11-2, the J call TRBJ2-2; D not resolved. CDR1 is SGHAT and CDR2 is FQNNGV in the germline V gene. The CDR3 loop spans 14 amino acids. V was trimmed by 4 bases and J by 2 bases, leaving 8 bases between them. CDR3 coding DNA: TGTGCCAGCAGCTCGGGTCCAAACACCGGGGAGCTGTTTTTT. Translating it yields CASSSGPNTGELFF.

Notes on this clone: This sample also contains other DNA sequences that code for the same CDR3. The chain employs TRBV20-1 and TRBJ2-7; 8 bases align to TRBD1. Germline V gives CDR1 DFQATT, CDR2 SNEGSKA (reference sequence). The ends lost 6 bases at V and 7 bases at J; junction bases unmatched: 5. The CDR3 is made up of 11 amino acids. The CDR3 nucleotides read TGCAGTGCAGACAGGGGACGGGAGCAGTACTTC. Protein: CSADRGREQYF.

This chain uses TRBV7-2 with TRBJ1-1, with D possibly being TRBD1 (6 bases). The CDR3 sequence is 15 residues long. The germline CDR1 and CDR2 sequences are SGHTA and FQGNSA. With 0 bases removed from V and 6 bases from J, the gap between germline ends came to 14 bases. The CDR3 coding sequence is TGTGCCAGCAGCTTAGCACGGGGGGCAATATCTGAAGCTTTCTTT. It is translated as CASSLARGAISEAFF.

In nucleotides, the CDR3 is TGTGCCAGCTCACGACAGGGGGCCTTGAGGGACACCATATATTTT. This encodes CASSRQGALRDTIYF. The genes are TRBV18 and TRBJ1-3; 10 bases agree with TRBD1. Germline V gives CDR1 KGHSH, CDR2 LQKENI. This CDR3 spans 15 amino acids. V lost 4 bases and J lost 8; bases outside the gene matches: 8.

The gene calls are TRBV7-6 and TRBJ1-1; possible D gene TRBD1, 6 bases. The CDR3 is 14 amino acids. Trimming took off 2 bases at V and 4 bases at J, with 11 bases between the two ends. The germline V gene has CDR1 SGHVS and CDR2 FNYEAQ. This CDR3 reads CASSLNRVATEAFF. In DNA, the CDR3 is TGTGCCAGCAGCTTAAACAGGGTCGCCACTGAAGCTTTCTTT.

This rearrangement joins TRBV9 to TRBJ2-7; the D gene is possibly TRBD1 (6 bases). The CDR3 consists of 15 residues. With 4 bases removed from V and 2 bases from J, the gap between germline ends came to 16 bases. CDR1 is SGDLS and CDR2 is YYNGEE in the germline V gene. This chain's CDR3 is CASSPLRTATYEQYF. In DNA form, the CDR3 reads TGTGCCAGCAGCCCCTTAAGGACAGCTACCTACGAGCAGTACTTC.

The rearrangement uses TRBV5-8 and TRBJ1-1, with TRBD1 identical over 8 bases. Per germline, CDR1 SGHTS and CDR2 YDEGEE. This CDR3 comprises 16 residues. J was trimmed by 0 bases and V by 5 bases; bases with no gene match: 9. DNA for the CDR3: TGTGCCAGCAGGCCACCCGGGACAGGCATGAACACTGAAGCTTTCTTT. Translated, it gives CASRPPGTGMNTEAFF.

The chain links TRBV19 to TRBJ2-6; TRBD1 aligns across 7 bases. The CDR3 is 19 amino acids. CDR1 and CDR2 (germline): LNHDA, SQIVND (reference sequence). The V and J ends lost 1 base and 0 bases, in that order; junction bases with no gene match: 9. The DNA of the CDR3 is TGTGCCAGTAGTATAGCTAGGGACAGCTCTTTCTCTGGGGCCAACGTCCTGACTTTC. This encodes CASSIARDSSFSGANVLTF.